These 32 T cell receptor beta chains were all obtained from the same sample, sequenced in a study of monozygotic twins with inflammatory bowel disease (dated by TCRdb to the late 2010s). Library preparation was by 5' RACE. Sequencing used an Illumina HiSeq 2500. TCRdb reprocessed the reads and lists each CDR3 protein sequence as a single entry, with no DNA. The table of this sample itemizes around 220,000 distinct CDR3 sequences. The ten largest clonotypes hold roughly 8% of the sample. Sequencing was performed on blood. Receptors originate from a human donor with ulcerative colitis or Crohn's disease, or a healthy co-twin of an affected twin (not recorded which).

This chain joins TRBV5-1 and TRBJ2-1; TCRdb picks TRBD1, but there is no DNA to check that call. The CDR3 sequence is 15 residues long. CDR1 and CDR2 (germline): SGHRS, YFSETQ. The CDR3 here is CASSLGGGYTNEQFF.

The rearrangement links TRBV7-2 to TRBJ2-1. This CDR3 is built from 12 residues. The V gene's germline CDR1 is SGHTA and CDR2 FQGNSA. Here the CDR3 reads CASSSRDNEQFF.

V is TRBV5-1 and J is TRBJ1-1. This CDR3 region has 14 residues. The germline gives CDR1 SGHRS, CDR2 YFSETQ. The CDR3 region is CASSLESGGTEAFF.

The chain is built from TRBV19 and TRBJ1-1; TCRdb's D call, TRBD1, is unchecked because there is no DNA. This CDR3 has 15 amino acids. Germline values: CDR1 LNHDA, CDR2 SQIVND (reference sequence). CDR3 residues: CASSIWDSLNTEAFF.

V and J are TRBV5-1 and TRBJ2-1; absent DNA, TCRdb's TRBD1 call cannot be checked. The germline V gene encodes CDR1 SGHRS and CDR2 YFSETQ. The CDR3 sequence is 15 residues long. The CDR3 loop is CASSLGGGSYNEQFF.

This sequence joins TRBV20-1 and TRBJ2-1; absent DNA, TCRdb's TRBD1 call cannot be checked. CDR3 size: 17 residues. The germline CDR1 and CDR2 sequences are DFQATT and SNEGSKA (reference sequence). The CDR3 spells CSASGTRSGIPYNEQFF.

The CDR3 here is CASGQGAGYGYTF. The chain links TRBV19 to TRBJ1-2; the D call from TCRdb, TRBD1, cannot be confirmed without DNA. There are 13 residues in the CDR3. Germline V gene lookup returns CDR1 LNHDA and CDR2 SQIVND (reference sequence).

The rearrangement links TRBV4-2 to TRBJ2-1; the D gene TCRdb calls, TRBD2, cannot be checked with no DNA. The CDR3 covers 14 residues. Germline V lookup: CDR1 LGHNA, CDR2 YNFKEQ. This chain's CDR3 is CASSYEGIGNEQFF.

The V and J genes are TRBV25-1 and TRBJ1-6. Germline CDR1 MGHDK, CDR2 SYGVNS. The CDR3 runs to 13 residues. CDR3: CASSSPLGNPLHF.

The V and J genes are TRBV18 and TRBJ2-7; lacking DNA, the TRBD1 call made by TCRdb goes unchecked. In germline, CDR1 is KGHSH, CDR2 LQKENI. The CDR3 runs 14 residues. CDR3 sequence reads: CASSPTGPSYEQYF.

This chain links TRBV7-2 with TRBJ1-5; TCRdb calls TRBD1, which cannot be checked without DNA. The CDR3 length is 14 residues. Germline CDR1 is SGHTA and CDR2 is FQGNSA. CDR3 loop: CASSLEKRGQPQHF.

The CDR3 is CASSYMTSTDTQYF. The V gene is TRBV7-9, the J gene TRBJ2-3. The CDR3 runs 14 residues. Germline CDR1 reads SEHNR; CDR2 reads FQNEAQ (reference sequence).

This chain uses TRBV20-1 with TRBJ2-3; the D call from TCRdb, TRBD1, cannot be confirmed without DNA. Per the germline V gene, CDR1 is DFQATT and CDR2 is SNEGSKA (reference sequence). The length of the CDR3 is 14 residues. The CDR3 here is CSYSQGTYTDTQYF.

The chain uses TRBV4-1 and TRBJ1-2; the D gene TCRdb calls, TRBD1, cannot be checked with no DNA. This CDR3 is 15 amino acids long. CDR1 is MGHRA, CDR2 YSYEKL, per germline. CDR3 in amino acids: CASSQEGTGDYGYTF.

The CDR3: CASSLQGYGTDTQYF. The chain has TRBV5-6 and TRBJ2-3; TCRdb indicates TRBD1, and absent DNA this call remains unverified. CDR1 and CDR2 from the germline V gene are SGHDT and YYEEEE. The CDR3 sequence is 15 residues long.

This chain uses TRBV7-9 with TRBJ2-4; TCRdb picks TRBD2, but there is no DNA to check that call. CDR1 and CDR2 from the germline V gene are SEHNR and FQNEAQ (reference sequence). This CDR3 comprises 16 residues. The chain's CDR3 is CASSPGDRADKNIQYF.

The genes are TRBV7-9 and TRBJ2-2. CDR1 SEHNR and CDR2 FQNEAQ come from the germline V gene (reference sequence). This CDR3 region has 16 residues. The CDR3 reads CASSFLEGQPTGELFF.

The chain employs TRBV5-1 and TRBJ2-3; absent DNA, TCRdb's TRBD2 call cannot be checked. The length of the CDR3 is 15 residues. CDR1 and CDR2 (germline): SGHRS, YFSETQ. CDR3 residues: CASSMGLHYTDTQYF.

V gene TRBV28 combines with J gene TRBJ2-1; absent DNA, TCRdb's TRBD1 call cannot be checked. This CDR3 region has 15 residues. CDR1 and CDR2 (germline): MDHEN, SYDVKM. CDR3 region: CASRQGGPTYNEQFF. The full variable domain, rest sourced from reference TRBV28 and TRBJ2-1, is DVKVTQSSRYLVKRTGEKVFLECVQDMDHENMFWYRQDPGLGLRLIYFSYDVKMKEKGDIPEGYSVSREKKERFSLILESASTNQTSMYLCASRQGGPTYNEQFFGPGTRLTVL.

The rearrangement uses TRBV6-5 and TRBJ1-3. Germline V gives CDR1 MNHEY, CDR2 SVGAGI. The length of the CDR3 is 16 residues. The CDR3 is CASSYSLAFSGNTIYF.

CDR3 amino acids: CASSSGGAVNEQFF. The rearrangement links TRBV7-3 to TRBJ2-1; TCRdb's D call, TRBD2, is unchecked because there is no DNA. CDR3 length: 14 amino acids. CDR1 is SGHTA, CDR2 FQGTGA, per germline. Using reference TRBV7-3 and TRBJ2-1 for the parts outside the CDR3, the full variable domain is GAGVSQTPSNKVTEKGKYVELRCDPISGHTALYWYRQSLGQGPEFLIYFQGTGAADDSGLPNDRFFAVRPEGSVSTLKIQRTERGDSAVYLCASSSGGAVNEQFFGPGTRLTVL.

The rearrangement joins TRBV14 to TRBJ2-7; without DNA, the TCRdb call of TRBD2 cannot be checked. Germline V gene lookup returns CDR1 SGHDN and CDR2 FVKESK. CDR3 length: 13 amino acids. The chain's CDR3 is CASSYGPGEVPSF.

The CDR3 reads CASSPSWEANYGYTF. J is TRBJ1-2 and V is TRBV7-9; TCRdb's D call of TRBD1 is untestable without DNA. Per germline, CDR1 SEHNR and CDR2 FQNEAQ (reference sequence). The CDR3 has 15 amino acids.

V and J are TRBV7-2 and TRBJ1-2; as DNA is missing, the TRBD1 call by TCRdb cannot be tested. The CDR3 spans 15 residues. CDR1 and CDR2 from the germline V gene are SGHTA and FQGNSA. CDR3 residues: CASSLLSRLGDGYTF.

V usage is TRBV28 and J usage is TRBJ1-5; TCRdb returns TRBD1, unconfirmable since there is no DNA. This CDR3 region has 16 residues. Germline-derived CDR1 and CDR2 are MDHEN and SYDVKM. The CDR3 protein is CASSPAGTATHQPQHF.

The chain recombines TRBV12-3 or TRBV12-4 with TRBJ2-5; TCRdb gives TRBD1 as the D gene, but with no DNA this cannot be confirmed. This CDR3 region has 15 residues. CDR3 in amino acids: CASSLGQGGGETQYF.

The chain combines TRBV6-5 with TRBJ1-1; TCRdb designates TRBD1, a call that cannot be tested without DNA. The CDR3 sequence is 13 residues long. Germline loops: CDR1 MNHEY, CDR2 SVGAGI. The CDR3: CASSSDRGLEAFF.

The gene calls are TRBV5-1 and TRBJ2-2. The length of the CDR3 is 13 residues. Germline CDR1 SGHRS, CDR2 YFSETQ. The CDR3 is CASSLEPSGELFF.

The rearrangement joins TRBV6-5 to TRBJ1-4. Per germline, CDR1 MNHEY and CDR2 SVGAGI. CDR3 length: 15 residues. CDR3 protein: CASSYSGPTNEKLFF.

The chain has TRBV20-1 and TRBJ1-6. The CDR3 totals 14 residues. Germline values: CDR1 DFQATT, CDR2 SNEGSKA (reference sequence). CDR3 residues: CSAKNGSAGDPLHF.

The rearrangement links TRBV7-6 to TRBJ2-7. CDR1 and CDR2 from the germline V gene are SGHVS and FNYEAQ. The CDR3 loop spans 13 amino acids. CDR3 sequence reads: CASSPRVDYEQYF.

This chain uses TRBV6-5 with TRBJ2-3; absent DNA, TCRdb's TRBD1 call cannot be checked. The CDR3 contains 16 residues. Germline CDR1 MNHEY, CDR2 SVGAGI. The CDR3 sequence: CASSTRERGYGDTQYF.